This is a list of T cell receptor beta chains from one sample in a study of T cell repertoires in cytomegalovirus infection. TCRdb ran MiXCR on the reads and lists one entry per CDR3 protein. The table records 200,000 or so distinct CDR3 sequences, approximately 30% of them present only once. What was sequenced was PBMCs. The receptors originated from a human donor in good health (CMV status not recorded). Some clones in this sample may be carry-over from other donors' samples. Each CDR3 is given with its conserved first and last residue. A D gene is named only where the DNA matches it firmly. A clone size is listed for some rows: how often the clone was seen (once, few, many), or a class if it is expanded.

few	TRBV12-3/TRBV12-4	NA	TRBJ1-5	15	CASSVQGLSNQPQHF	TGTGCCAGCAGTGTACAGGGCCTTAGCAATCAGCCCCAGCATTTT
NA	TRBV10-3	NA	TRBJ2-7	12	CASGTDSYEQYF	TGTGCCAGTGGGACGGACTCCTACGAGCAGTACTTC
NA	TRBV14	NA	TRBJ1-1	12	CASSQLITEAFF	TGTGCCAGCAGCCAGCTAATTACCGAAGCTTTCTTT
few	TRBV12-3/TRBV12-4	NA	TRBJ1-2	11	CATGATDGYTF	TGTGCCACGGGAGCCACTGATGGCTACACCTTC
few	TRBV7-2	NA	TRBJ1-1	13	CASSARVGAEAFF	TGTGCCAGCAGCGCCCGGGTGGGGGCTGAAGCTTTCTTT
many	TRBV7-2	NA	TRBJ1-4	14	CASSLPWGDEKLFF	TGTGCCAGCAGTTTGCCCTGGGGGGATGAAAAACTGTTTTTT
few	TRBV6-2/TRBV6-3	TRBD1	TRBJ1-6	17	CASSSSGQGGGNSPLHF	TGTGCCAGCAGTTCGTCGGGACAGGGGGGTGGTAATTCACCCCTCCACTTT
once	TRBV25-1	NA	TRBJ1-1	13	CASRETGDTEAFF	TGTGCCAGCAGAGAAACCGGGGACACTGAAGCTTTCTTT
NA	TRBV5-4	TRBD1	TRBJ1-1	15	CASSRTGIMNTEAFF	TGTGCCAGCAGCCGGACAGGGATCATGAACACTGAAGCTTTCTTT
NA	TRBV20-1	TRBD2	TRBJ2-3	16	CSARVPSGGYTDTQYF	TGCAGTGCTAGAGTTCCTAGCGGGGGGTACACAGATACGCAGTATTTT
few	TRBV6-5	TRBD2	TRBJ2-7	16	CASSYGLAGPHYEQYF	TGTGCCAGCAGTTACGGGCTAGCGGGGCCGCACTACGAGCAGTACTTC
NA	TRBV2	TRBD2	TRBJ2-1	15	CASSSSGAEGGEQFF	TGTGCCAGCAGTTCTAGCGGGGCGGAAGGAGGTGAGCAGTTCTTC
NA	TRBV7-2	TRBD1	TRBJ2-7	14	CASSSSGQGYEQYF	TGTGCCAGCAGCTCGTCGGGACAGGGCTACGAGCAGTACTTC
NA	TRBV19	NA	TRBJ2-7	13	CASSISASYEQYF	TGTGCCAGTAGTATATCAGCGTCCTACGAGCAGTACTTC
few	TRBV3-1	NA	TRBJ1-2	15	CASSQDLGSYYGYTF	TGTGCCAGCAGCCAAGACTTAGGGAGCTACTATGGCTACACCTTC
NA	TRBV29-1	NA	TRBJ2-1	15	CSVEVGASPGDEQFF	TGCAGCGTTGAAGTGGGGGCGAGCCCGGGCGATGAGCAGTTCTTC
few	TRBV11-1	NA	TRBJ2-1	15	CASSRDTRPYNEQFF	TGTGCCAGCAGCCGGGACACCAGGCCCTACAATGAGCAGTTCTTC
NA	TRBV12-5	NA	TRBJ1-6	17	CASGPAAGAGNWPPLHF	TGTGCTAGTGGACCAGCGGCGGGGGCTGGGAATTGGCCACCCCTCCACTTT
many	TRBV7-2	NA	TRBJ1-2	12	CASSLTVGGYTF	TGTGCCAGCAGCTTAACCGTAGGAGGCTACACCTTC
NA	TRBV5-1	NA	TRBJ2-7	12	CASSLGANEQYF	TGCGCCAGCAGCTTGGGTGCGAACGAGCAGTACTTC
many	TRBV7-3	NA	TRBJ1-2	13	CASSYSSNYGYTF	TGTGCCAGCTCCTACAGTTCAAACTATGGCTACACCTTC
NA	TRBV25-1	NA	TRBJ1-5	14	CASSEGDRYQPQHF	TGTGCCAGCAGTGAAGGTGACCGCTATCAGCCCCAGCATTTT
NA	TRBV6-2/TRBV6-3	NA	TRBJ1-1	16	CASSYSTSWGNTEAFF	TGTGCCAGCAGTTACTCAACAAGCTGGGGGAACACTGAAGCTTTCTTT
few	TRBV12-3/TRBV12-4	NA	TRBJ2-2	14	CASSPGTGTGELFF	TGTGCCAGCAGCCCCGGGACCGGGACCGGGGAGCTGTTTTTT
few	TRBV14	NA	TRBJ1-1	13	CASSRPDSRLAFF	TGTGCCAGCAGCCGGCCGGACAGCCGATTAGCTTTCTTT
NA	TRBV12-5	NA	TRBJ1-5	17	CASGLSGATGKNQPQHF	TGTGCTAGTGGTTTGTCAGGGGCGACGGGTAAAAATCAGCCCCAGCATTTT
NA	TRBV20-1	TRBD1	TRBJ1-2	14	CSARGDSRDSGYTF	TGCAGTGCGAGGGGGGACAGCCGAGATTCAGGGTACACCTTC
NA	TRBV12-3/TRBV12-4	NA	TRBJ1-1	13	CASTLTPGTEAFF	TGTGCCAGCACTCTAACCCCAGGCACTGAAGCTTTCTTT
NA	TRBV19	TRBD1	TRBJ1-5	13	CASSPGTGGPQHF	TGTGCCAGTAGTCCCGGGACAGGAGGGCCCCAGCATTTT
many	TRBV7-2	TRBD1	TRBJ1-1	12	CASSATGAEAFF	TGTGCCAGCAGCGCTACAGGGGCTGAAGCTTTCTTT
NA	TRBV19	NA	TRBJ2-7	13	CASSIEGNDEQYF	TGTGCCAGTAGTATAGAGGGGAACGACGAGCAGTACTTC
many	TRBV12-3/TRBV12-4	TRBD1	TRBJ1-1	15	CAIPYIGTGGAEAFF	TGTGCCATTCCCTATATAGGCACAGGGGGGGCTGAAGCTTTCTTT
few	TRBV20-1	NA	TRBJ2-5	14	CSATGTTVPETQYF	TGCAGTGCTACTGGGACCACAGTTCCGGAGACCCAGTACTTC
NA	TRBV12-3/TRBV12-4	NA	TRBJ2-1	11	CASRVGIEQFF	TGTGCCAGCAGAGTAGGGATTGAGCAGTTCTTC
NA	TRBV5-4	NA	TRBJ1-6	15	CASTPSGDYNSPLHF	TGTGCCAGCACCCCGTCGGGGGACTATAATTCACCCCTCCACTTT
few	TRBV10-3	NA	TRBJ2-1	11	CAISRGYEQFF	TGTGCCATCAGTCGGGGCTATGAGCAGTTCTTC
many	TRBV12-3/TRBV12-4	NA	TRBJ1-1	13	CASSSGGNAEAFF	TGTGCCAGCAGTTCGGGGGGGAATGCTGAAGCTTTCTTT
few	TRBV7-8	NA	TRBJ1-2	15	CASSSLNSKGYGYTF	TGTGCCAGCAGCTCCCTTAATTCGAAGGGCTATGGCTACACCTTC
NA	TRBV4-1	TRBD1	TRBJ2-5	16	CASSQSGTGDRETQYF	TGTGCCAGCAGCCAATCCGGGACAGGGGACCGGGAGACCCAGTACTTC
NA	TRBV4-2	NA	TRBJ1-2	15	CASSQATTTGYGYTF	TGTGCCAGCAGCCAAGCCACGACGACGGGCTATGGCTACACCTTC
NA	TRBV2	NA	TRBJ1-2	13	CASSEKRVEGYTF	TGTGCCAGCAGTGAGAAGAGGGTGGAGGGCTACACCTTC
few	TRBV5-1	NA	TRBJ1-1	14	CASSLVTGSVEAFF	TGCGCCAGCAGCTTGGTGACAGGATCTGTAGAAGCTTTCTTT
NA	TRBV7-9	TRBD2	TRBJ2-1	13	CASSPKVAGEQFF	TGTGCCAGCAGCCCGAAGGTAGCGGGGGAGCAGTTCTTC
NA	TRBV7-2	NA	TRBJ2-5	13	CASSLSRHETPYF	TGTGCCAGCAGCTTATCTAGACATGAGACCCCTTACTTC
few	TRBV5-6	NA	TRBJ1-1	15	CASSLARQANEEAFF	TGTGCCAGCAGCTTGGCCCGACAGGCCAACGAGGAAGCTTTCTTT
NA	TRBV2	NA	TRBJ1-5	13	CASSPQSAQPQHF	TGTGCCAGCAGTCCCCAATCAGCTCAGCCCCAGCATTTT
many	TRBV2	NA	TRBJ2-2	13	CASTRDSTGELFF	TGTGCCAGCACCCGGGACTCCACCGGGGAGCTGTTTTTT
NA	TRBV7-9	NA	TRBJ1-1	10	CASSFAEAFF	TGTGCCAGCAGTTTTGCTGAAGCTTTCTTT
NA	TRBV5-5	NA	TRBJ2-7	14	CASSLFTGSYEQYF	TGTGCCAGCAGCTTGTTTACAGGCTCCTACGAGCAGTACTTC